The rows below give T cell receptor beta chains drawn from one sample of a study of OX40 agonist ivuxolimab in advanced cancers. The method was immunoSEQ multiplex PCR; TCRdb's version includes in-frame clones alone and lacks a portion of them. This sample yields 90,000 to 120,000 clones, of which 90% are seen a single time; 0.31% belongs to the top ten. The specimen was CD4+ or CD8+ T cells sorted from blood, collected in a trial of the OX40 agonist ivuxolimab. The source of these receptors is an adult with an advanced solid tumor such as melanoma, head and neck, liver or kidney cancer. Both conserved end residues are part of each CDR3. A D gene is named only where the DNA matches it firmly. Only part of the rows carry a size: once, few, many, or a class if the clone is expanded.

DNA	CDR3	size	D	length	V	J
TGTGCCAGCAGCGTCTTCGGCGGAGAGACCCAGTACTTC	CASSVFGGETQYF	NA	NA	13	TRBV9	TRBJ2-5
TGTGCCAGCAGTACAGGGGTCTATGGCTACACCTTC	CASSTGVYGYTF	NA	TRBD1	12	TRBV28	TRBJ1-2
TGTGCCAGCTCACTTTTGGGGAACTACGAGCAGTACTTC	CASSLLGNYEQYF	NA	NA	13	TRBV18	TRBJ2-7
TGTGCCAGCAGCCCTGGGGGGGGTGGTGGTGAGCAGTTCTTC	CASSPGGGGGEQFF	once	TRBD2	14	TRBV7-2	TRBJ2-1
TGTGCCAGTAGTCCCAAAGCGGGAGTAGGAACCGGGGAGCTGTTTTTT	CASSPKAGVGTGELFF	NA	TRBD2	16	TRBV19	TRBJ2-2
TGTGCCAGCAGCTTAGCGCCCTCAGATACGCAGTATTTT	CASSLAPSDTQYF	NA	NA	13	TRBV7-2	TRBJ2-3
TGTGCCAGCAGCGGCGGACTAGCGGGTGGCACAGATACGCAGTATTTT	CASSGGLAGGTDTQYF	NA	TRBD2	16	TRBV5-4	TRBJ2-3
TGTGCCAGCAGCCTCTTAGGAGAAAAACTGTTTTTT	CASSLLGEKLFF	NA	NA	12	TRBV14	TRBJ1-4
TGCGCCAGCAGCGTACCTTTCTCCTACAATGAGCAGTTCTTC	CASSVPFSYNEQFF	NA	NA	14	TRBV4-1	TRBJ2-1
TGTGCCTGGAGAGATAGCGGCTCAAGCACAGATACGCAGTATTTT	CAWRDSGSSTDTQYF	NA	NA	15	TRBV30	TRBJ2-3
TGTGCCAGCGCCTCCGGACAGACTAGCGGGAGGGCCAGGGAGACCCAGTACTTC	CASASGQTSGRARETQYF	NA	TRBD2	18	TRBV7-9	TRBJ2-5
TGTGCCTGGAGCTTATTGGATACGCAGTATTTT	CAWSLLDTQYF	NA	NA	11	TRBV30	TRBJ2-3
TGCGCCAGCAGCGGGGGACTAGGTTCCCGCAATGAGCAGTTCTTC	CASSGGLGSRNEQFF	NA	TRBD2	15	TRBV5-1	TRBJ2-1
TGTGCCAGCACCCGGGACAGGGGATCCAACGTCCTGACTTTC	CASTRDRGSNVLTF	NA	TRBD1	14	TRBV2	TRBJ2-6
TGTGCCAGCAGCCAAGATCTGGACAGGGTGAATCAGCCCCAGCATTTT	CASSQDLDRVNQPQHF	once	TRBD1	16	TRBV4-2	TRBJ1-5
TGCGCCAGCAGCCTAGGTCCGAACACTGAAGCTTTCTTT	CASSLGPNTEAFF	NA	NA	13	TRBV4-3	TRBJ1-1
TGTGCCAGCAGCCTCCGGGGGAAGGACATGAACACTGAAGCTTTCTTT	CASSLRGKDMNTEAFF	NA	NA	16	TRBV11-2	TRBJ1-1
TGTGCCAGCAGCTTAGTAGGGACAGCCTACAATGAGCAGTTCTTC	CASSLVGTAYNEQFF	NA	TRBD1	15	TRBV7-6	TRBJ2-1
TGTGCCAGCAAGTCCTCTAGCGGTAGCACAGATACGCAGTATTTT	CASKSSSGSTDTQYF	NA	TRBD2	15	TRBV2	TRBJ2-3
TGTGCCAGCAGCGTAAGGGACGTACTAGGTGATACGCAGTATTTT	CASSVRDVLGDTQYF	NA	NA	15	TRBV9	TRBJ2-3
TGCAGCTCTCCTGGGATTTCTAGCACAGATACGCAGTATTTT	CSSPGISSTDTQYF	few	NA	14	TRBV29-1	TRBJ2-3
TGCGCCAGTTCCACTGCTAGCGGGAGCACAGATACGCAGTATTTT	CASSTASGSTDTQYF	NA	TRBD2	15	TRBV5-1	TRBJ2-3
TGTGCCAGCAGCTTCCGGACAGGGGTCGAGCAGTACTTC	CASSFRTGVEQYF	NA	TRBD1	13	TRBV5-8	TRBJ2-7
TGTGCCAGCAGCGAGGTACCGGGAGCGGCCCCCCATGAGCAGTTCTTC	CASSEVPGAAPHEQFF	NA	NA	16	TRBV7-3	TRBJ2-1
TGTGCCAGCAGCGCCCGTAGGGGAACCTACAATGAGCAGTTCTTC	CASSARRGTYNEQFF	NA	NA	15	TRBV7-2	TRBJ2-1
TGTGCCAGCAGCTTATCGGCGGGGGCCCAGTACTTC	CASSLSAGAQYF	NA	TRBD2	12	TRBV7-2	TRBJ2-5
TGTGCCAGTAGTCTTACAGGGGATACGGCGACCCAGTACTTC	CASSLTGDTATQYF	NA	TRBD1	14	TRBV19	TRBJ2-5
TGTGCCAGCTACCCCGGGGGTGGCGAGCAGTACTTC	CASYPGGGEQYF	NA	NA	12	TRBV6-1	TRBJ2-7